This TCR beta chain was obtained from a study of T cells after posttransplantation cyclophosphamide. Study-level results: Tissue-infiltrating T cells from skin or gut overlapped little with blood T cells. After PTCy, TRB diversity resembled that of CNI/methotrexate controls. Later post-transplant blood repertoires were often dominated by donor CD8+ memory clones.

This clone was recorded many times. Its antigen is not known. Peripheral blood was collected from the related graft donor on the marrow donation day. The CDR3 has 14 amino acids. Germline CDR1 SGHNT, CDR2 YYREEE (reference sequence). The V gene lost 4 bases and the J gene lost 0 bases, with 7 bases spanning the gap. The table came from immunoSEQ multiplex PCR; TCRdb's copy has only in-frame clones and leaves some out. The sample offers 30,000 to 35,000 clones and no singletons, the top ten holding 5.5% to 8.5%. The V and J genes are TRBV5-4 and TRBJ1-4; no definite D call. This TCR came from a woman aged 50 to 65 in good health and a related stem cell transplant donor. Sequencing was carried out using PBMCs. Here the CDR3 reads CASSDTATNEKLFF. The DNA for the CDR3 is TGTGCCAGCAGCGATACGGCAACTAATGAAAAACTGTTTTTT.